What follows are 26 T cell receptor beta chains derived from one specimen sequenced in a study of blood T cell repertoires in COVID-19. Sequencing used immunoSEQ multiplex PCR; TCRdb keeps in-frame clones, though not all of them. The data show about 180,000 clones, approximately 82% seen once. The sample was PBMCs or T cells enriched from blood (not recorded which). The receptors originated from a woman in her 50s who had recovered from COVID-19.

This chain connects TRBV15 to TRBJ1-2, with TRBD1 matching over 9 bases. This CDR3 is built from 14 residues. The J segment lost 8 bases and the V segment lost 0 bases, leaving 4 bases of the junction unmatched. The V gene's germline CDR1 is LNHNV and CDR2 YYDKDF (reference sequence). Here the CDR3 DNA reads TGTGCCACCAGCAGAGAGGGGACAGGGAGCGGCTACACCTTC. The encoded protein is CATSREGTGSGYTF.

The CDR3 reads CASSVAGTSNTEAFF. Written as DNA, the CDR3 is TGTGCCAGCAGCGTCGCGGGGACCTCGAACACTGAAGCTTTCTTT. The gene calls are TRBV9 and TRBJ1-1, with D possibly matching TRBD1 (5 bases). There are 15 residues in the CDR3. Trimming stripped 2 bases from V and 1 base from J, with 12 bases between. Per the germline V gene, CDR1 is SGDLS and CDR2 is YYNGEE. Variable domain in full (rest from reference TRBV9 and TRBJ1-1): DSGVTQTPKHLITATGQRVTLRCSPRSGDLSVYWYQQSLDQGLQFLIQYYNGEERAKGNILERFSAQQFPDLHSELNLSSLELGDSALYFCASSVAGTSNTEAFFGQGTRLTVV.

The rearrangement joins TRBV2 to TRBJ2-7; TRBD2 matches 11 bases. The ends lost 3 bases at V and 4 bases at J; junction bases unmatched: 14. The CDR3 runs to 18 residues. Germline CDR1 and CDR2: SNHLY and FYNNEI. DNA of the CDR3: TGTGCCAGCAGTGAGAATTTCCTCCGAGGGACTAGCGGATACGAGCAGTACTTC. Its protein product is CASSENFLRGTSGYEQYF.

CDR3 sequence: CASSLFGQAAYEQYF. DNA for the CDR3: TGTGCCAGCAGTTTATTTGGCCAGGCAGCCTACGAGCAGTACTTC. The V call is TRBV28, the J call TRBJ2-7; D not certain. V was trimmed by 1 base and J by 2 bases, leaving 12 bases between them. Per the germline V gene, CDR1 is MDHEN and CDR2 is SYDVKM. The CDR3 runs to 15 residues.

The V and J genes are TRBV7-9 and TRBJ2-5; TRBD2 aligns across 15 bases. The CDR3 is made up of 18 amino acids. From germline, CDR1 is SEHNR and CDR2 FQNEAQ (reference sequence). After removal of 5 bases from V and 5 bases from J, the junction contained 12 bases not matched to a gene. The CDR3 nucleotides read TGTGCCAGCAGCACCCGGACTAGCGGGAGGGCCTTAGTGGAGACCCAGTACTTC. Residues: CASSTRTSGRALVETQYF.

V and J are TRBV28 and TRBJ2-5, with a possible D match to TRBD1 (6 bases). V lost 2 bases and J 5 bases, leaving 12 bases between the germline ends. Germline loops: CDR1 MDHEN, CDR2 SYDVKM. CDR3 length: 14 amino acids. DNA for the CDR3: TGTGCCAGCAGTTTACGTGGGGGCGCCGAGACCCAGTACTTC. This translates into CASSLRGGAETQYF.

The CDR3 nucleotides are TGTGCCAGCAGCTCTAGCGGGAGGGCCGGTGGGGAGACCCAGTACTTC. Translated: CASSSSGRAGGETQYF. J is TRBJ2-5 and V is TRBV7-2, with 12 bases lining up with TRBD2. Trimming removed 4 bases from V and 5 bases from J; junction bases left unmatched: 8. Germline CDR1 and CDR2: SGHTA and FQGNSA. There are 16 residues in the CDR3.

This sequence joins TRBV11-3 and TRBJ1-1, with 9 bases identical to TRBD1. After removal of 1 base from V and 6 bases from J, the junction contained 12 bases not matched to a gene. In germline, CDR1 is SGHNT, CDR2 YENEEA. CDR3 length: 17 residues. CDR3 sequence reads: CASSLGLGQGSVAEAFF. The CDR3 DNA reads TGTGCCAGCAGCTTAGGCCTAGGACAGGGGAGTGTCGCTGAAGCTTTCTTT.

The chain combines TRBV12-3 or TRBV12-4 with TRBJ1-4; D is ambiguous. CDR3 length: 13 residues. V dropped 4 bases and J dropped 13 bases, with 16 bases sitting between them. The DNA for the CDR3 is TGTGCCAGCAGTTACACCTTCAGGAATGGACTGTTTTTT. It encodes CASSYTFRNGLFF.

This chain connects TRBV5-6 to TRBJ2-1, with D perhaps TRBD2 (5 bases). V was clipped by 6 bases and J by 0 bases, with 13 bases between them. CDR3 size: 15 residues. Germline V gene lookup returns CDR1 SGHDT and CDR2 YYEEEE. CDR3 amino acids: CASNFWSGSYNEQFF. CDR3 nucleotides: TGTGCCAGCAACTTTTGGAGCGGCTCCTACAATGAGCAGTTCTTC.

This chain links TRBV15 with TRBJ1-2; 8 bases agree with TRBD1. The CDR3 extends over 17 amino acids. Germline lookup yields CDR1 LNHNV and CDR2 YYDKDF (reference sequence). V lost 0 bases, J lost 2 bases, and 8 bases stayed unmatched. CDR3 sequence reads: CATSRDGAGGGNYGYTF. DNA of the CDR3: TGTGCCACCAGCAGAGATGGGGCAGGGGGCGGGAACTATGGCTACACCTTC.

The chain joins TRBV5-6 to TRBJ2-4; 13 bases line up with TRBD2. This CDR3 is built from 19 residues. The J segment lost 3 bases and the V segment lost 1 base, leaving 10 bases of the junction unmatched. The V gene's germline CDR1 is SGHDT and CDR2 YYEEEE. CDR3 sequence (DNA): TGTGCCAGCAGCTTGTTTAGGACTAGCGGGAGTGTTGGCAAAAACATTCAGTACTTC. It encodes CASSLFRTSGSVGKNIQYF.

The chain employs TRBV9 and TRBJ2-5; 8 bases map to TRBD1. Germline CDR1 SGDLS, CDR2 YYNGEE. This CDR3 is 15 amino acids long. J was trimmed by 4 bases and V by 2 bases; bases with no gene match: 7. The CDR3 is CASSVRQGPGETQYF. In DNA form, the CDR3 reads TGTGCCAGCAGCGTCCGACAGGGGCCGGGAGAGACCCAGTACTTC.

The genes are TRBV30 and TRBJ2-5; 10 nucleotides agree with TRBD2. Germline lookup yields CDR1 GTSNPN and CDR2 SVGIG (reference sequence). This CDR3 is built from 15 residues. J was trimmed by 4 bases and V by 6 bases; bases with no gene match: 11. CDR3 coding DNA: TGTGCCTGCCGAGATAGCGGGAGGAGTATAGAGACCCAGTACTTC. Translating it yields CACRDSGRSIETQYF.

This chain connects TRBV5-1 to TRBJ2-1; TRBD1 might be the D (5 bases). CDR3 length equals 15 residues. CDR1 is SGHRS and CDR2 is YFSETQ in the germline V gene. V lost 2 bases, J lost 6 bases, and 15 bases lay in between. The CDR3, as DNA: TGCGCCAGCAGCTTCACAGGCCCAGCCTCCAATGAGCAGTTCTTC. Encoded protein: CASSFTGPASNEQFF. Drawing the rest from reference TRBV5-1 and TRBJ2-1, the complete variable domain is KAGVTQTPRYLIKTRGQQVTLSCSPISGHRSVSWYQQTPGQGLQFLFEYFSETQRNKGNFPGRFSGRQFSNSRSEMNVSTLELGDSALYLCASSFTGPASNEQFFGPGTRLTVL.

V and J are TRBV4-2 and TRBJ2-5; 9 positions match TRBD2. CDR1 is LGHNA and CDR2 is YNFKEQ in the germline V gene. This CDR3 is 17 amino acids long. The trim removed 0 bases at V and 5 bases at J, leaving 10 bases unmatched. CDR3 nucleotides: TGTGCCAGCAGCCAAGAGTTAGCGGGAGAAGGTTTTGAGACCCAGTACTTC. Residues: CASSQELAGEGFETQYF.

This clone came up a few times. The rearrangement uses TRBV28 and TRBJ2-1, with D perhaps matching TRBD1 (6 bases). With 6 bases removed from V and 7 bases from J, the gap between germline ends came to 10 bases. CDR1 and CDR2 from the germline V gene are MDHEN and SYDVKM. The length of the CDR3 is 12 residues. CDR3 amino acids: CASSEQGNEQFF. The CDR3 DNA reads as TGTGCCAGCAGCGAACAGGGAAATGAGCAGTTCTTC.

The chain carries TRBV28 and TRBJ2-1, with TRBD1 as a possible D gene (6 bases). This CDR3 is 14 amino acids long. The germline V gene has CDR1 MDHEN and CDR2 SYDVKM. Trimming left V 5 bases short and J 8 bases short, with 16 bases between. The CDR3 bases are TGTGCCAGCAGTGGGGACATATCCGAGGATGAGCAGTTCTTC. Amino acid sequence: CASSGDISEDEQFF. Drawing the rest from reference TRBV28 and TRBJ2-1, the complete variable domain is DVKVTQSSRYLVKRTGEKVFLECVQDMDHENMFWYRQDPGLGLRLIYFSYDVKMKEKGDIPEGYSVSREKKERFSLILESASTNQTSMYLCASSGDISEDEQFFGPGTRLTVL.

The rearrangement uses TRBV29-1 and TRBJ2-1; 12 bases align to TRBD2. CDR3 size: 16 residues. V was clipped by 1 base and J by 0 bases; unmatched bases: 1. Looked up from germline, CDR1 is SQVTM and CDR2 is ANQGSEA. The CDR3 here is CSVEGTSGVSYNEQFF. The CDR3 coding sequence is TGCAGCGTTGAAGGGACTAGCGGGGTCTCCTACAATGAGCAGTTCTTC.

J is TRBJ2-6 and V is TRBV7-3, with 7 bases matching TRBD1. This CDR3 is built from 18 residues. Germline values: CDR1 SGHTA, CDR2 FQGTGA. Unmatched junction bases numbered 11, after V lost 5 bases and J lost 1 base. The CDR3 DNA reads as TGTGCCAGCAGCCCCTTTCCCCCGACAGGGTCTGGGGCCAACGTCCTGACTTTC. It specifies CASSPFPPTGSGANVLTF.

In this sample, this clone turned up many times. The gene calls are TRBV6-5 and TRBJ1-5; D is unclear. The CDR3 has 14 residues. Per the germline V gene, CDR1 is MNHEY and CDR2 is SVGAGI. Between the trimmed V and J ends, which lost 5 bases and 4 bases, there was a span of 12 bases. This chain's CDR3 is CASSLSGNNQPQHF. The CDR3 DNA is TGTGCCAGCAGTCTAAGCGGGAATAATCAGCCCCAGCATTTT.

The gene calls are TRBV7-6 and TRBJ1-3, with TRBD1 identical over 9 bases. The V and J ends lost 5 bases and 4 bases, in that order; junction bases with no gene match: 9. This CDR3 contains 16 residues. The germline CDR1 and CDR2 sequences are SGHVS and FNYEAQ. The CDR3 DNA is TGTGCCAGCAGCCTTCTTGGACAGGGGCCCGGAAACACCATATATTTT. Translating gives CASSLLGQGPGNTIYF. The full variable domain, in which reference TRBV7-6 and TRBJ1-3 provide the parts outside the CDR3, is GAGVSQSPRYKVTKRGQDVALRCDPISGHVSLYWYRQALGQGPEFLTYFNYEAQQDKSGLPNDRFSAERPEGSISTLTIQRTEQRDSAMYRCASSLLGQGPGNTIYFGEGSWLTVV.

The chain has TRBV19 and TRBJ2-7, with a weak D call TRBD2 (5 bases). CDR3 length: 15 amino acids. V lost 0 bases to trimming and J lost 2 bases, with 11 bases between them. CDR1 is LNHDA, CDR2 SQIVND, per germline (reference sequence). CDR3 sequence (DNA): TGTGCCAGTAGTATAGAGAAGGGAGTAACCTACGAGCAGTACTTC. Encoded protein: CASSIEKGVTYEQYF.

This sequence joins TRBV9 and TRBJ2-7, with 10 bases matching TRBD1. From germline, CDR1 is SGDLS and CDR2 YYNGEE. V lost 5 bases and J lost 3; bases outside the gene matches: 17. The CDR3 consists of 18 residues. In DNA form, the CDR3 reads TGTGCCAGCAGAAACCCCCATCCCCCCGGGGACAGGGGCTACGAGCAGTACTTC. This sequence encodes CASRNPHPPGDRGYEQYF.

This chain uses TRBV19 with TRBJ2-7, with TRBD2 matching over 7 bases. Germline CDR1 LNHDA, CDR2 SQIVND (reference sequence). The CDR3 runs to 13 residues. After removal of 9 bases from V and 5 bases from J, the junction contained 10 bases not matched to a gene. CDR3 loop: CASREGGLHEQYF. As DNA, the CDR3 is TGTGCCAGCCGAGAGGGAGGGTTGCACGAGCAGTACTTC. Together with reference TRBV19 and TRBJ2-7, the CDR3 gives the full variable domain: DGGITQSPKYLFRKEGQNVTLSCEQNLNHDAMYWYRQDPGQGLRLIYYSQIVNDFQKGDIAEGYSVSREKKESFPLTVTSAQKNPTAFYLCASREGGLHEQYFGPGTRLTVT.

V usage is TRBV7-9 and J usage is TRBJ1-1, with a possible D match to TRBD1 (5 bases). CDR1 and CDR2 from the germline V gene are SEHNR and FQNEAQ (reference sequence). This CDR3 has 14 residues. Trimming shortened V by 1 base and J by 5 bases, and 11 bases separated the two germline ends. The CDR3 spells CASSLVGEWTEAFF. In DNA form, the CDR3 reads TGTGCCAGCAGCTTAGTAGGGGAATGGACTGAAGCTTTCTTT.